These 26 T cell receptor beta chains originate from one sample sequenced in a study of beta chain features in type 1 diabetes. Study-level points and caveats: Researchers report that Type 1 diabetes patients had moderately but significantly shorter TCRB CDR3s across all four CD4+ subsets.

Expressed TCRB transcripts got sequenced, as all isolated RNA was reverse transcribed. Method: immunoSEQ multiplex PCR; TCRdb's copy keeps in-frame clones and lacks some. Among about 260,000 clones listed, over 20% were seen once. Which antigens these TCRs recognize remains unknown. The sequencing sample was made of naive CD4+ T cells from blood. These receptors were taken from a woman aged 35 to 49 with type 1 diabetes.

CDR3 loop: CASTGAEETQYF. As DNA, the CDR3 is TGTGCCAGCACTGGGGCGGAAGAGACCCAGTACTTC. The chain uses TRBV6-5 and TRBJ2-5; weak D call: TRBD1 (5 bases). The ends were cut back, 7 bases at V and 3 bases at J, with 9 bases in the middle. Germline-derived CDR1 and CDR2 are MNHEY and SVGAGI. CDR3 length: 12 residues.

The rearrangement joins TRBV4-1 to TRBJ2-1; 10 positions match TRBD2. Trimming removed 4 bases from V and 5 bases from J; junction bases left unmatched: 11. The germline V gene has CDR1 MGHRA and CDR2 YSYEKL. The CDR3 has 17 amino acids. The CDR3 nucleotides are TGCGCCAGCAGCCGATCCCGAGCGGGAGGGCCTCACAATGAGCAGTTCTTC. Translating it yields CASSRSRAGGPHNEQFF.

The chain has TRBV4-3 and TRBJ1-1; the D gene is possibly TRBD1 (5 bases). V lost 3 bases, J lost 9 bases, and 20 bases lay in between. From germline, CDR1 is LGHNA and CDR2 YSLEER. The CDR3 covers 15 residues. DNA of the CDR3: TGCGCCAGCAGCCACGTACTCCCAGCGGGGGTGAAAGCTTTCTTT. It translates to CASSHVLPAGVKAFF.

The chain uses TRBV5-4 and TRBJ2-5; TRBD1 aligns across 8 bases. V lost 5 bases to trimming and J lost 1 base; unmatched junction nucleotides: 4. This CDR3 has 14 amino acids. CDR1 is SGHNT and CDR2 is YYREEE in the germline V gene (reference sequence). CDR3 region: CASRGTGLQETQYF. In DNA form, the CDR3 reads TGTGCCAGCAGGGGGACAGGACTCCAAGAGACCCAGTACTTC.

The rearrangement uses TRBV18 and TRBJ2-5, with a weak D call TRBD2 (5 bases). The V end was cut by 1 base, the J end by 3 bases, with 12 bases between. The CDR3 is made up of 15 amino acids. CDR1 and CDR2 (germline): KGHSH, LQKENI. The CDR3 sequence is CASSPREPLEETQYF. The CDR3 DNA reads TGTGCCAGCTCACCACGGGAGCCACTTGAAGAGACCCAGTACTTC.

A remark on this clone: One junction end disagrees with the germline gene, perhaps due to a read error. The genes are TRBV5-4 and TRBJ2-7, with TRBD1 matching 9 bases. Germline CDR1 is SGHNT and CDR2 is YYREEE (reference sequence). This CDR3 contains 12 residues. The CDR3 is CASSLFRDREWF. The CDR3 nucleotides read TGTGCCAGCAGCCTATTCCGGGACAGGGAATGGTTC.

The chain combines TRBV5-1 with TRBJ2-3; 8 bases are shared with TRBD1. Germline loops: CDR1 SGHRS, CDR2 YFSETQ. The length of the CDR3 is 16 residues. V lost 4 bases, J lost 5 bases, and 12 bases stayed unmatched. The chain's CDR3 is CASSPGQETLVDTQYF. The CDR3 DNA is TGCGCCAGCAGCCCGGGACAGGAGACTCTGGTAGATACGCAGTATTTT.

The CDR3 sequence is CSDLRQGGYTF. Written as DNA, the CDR3 is TGCAGCGACCTTCGACAGGGAGGCTACACCTTC. The chain employs TRBV29-1 and TRBJ1-2, with 7 bases identical to TRBD1. CDR3 length: 11 residues. In germline, CDR1 is SQVTM, CDR2 ANQGSEA. Trimming took 7 bases from V and 8 from J; bases not matched to a gene: 7.

There are a few counts of this clone. The chain combines TRBV28 with TRBJ2-1; the D is unclear. Looked up from germline, CDR1 is MDHEN and CDR2 is SYDVKM. Trimming cost V 5 bases and J 3 bases, with 2 bases left between them. The CDR3 totals 11 residues. This CDR3 is CASSRYNEQFF. The CDR3 nucleotides read TGTGCCAGCAGTCGCTACAATGAGCAGTTCTTC.

The chain uses TRBV7-6 and TRBJ1-1; D is undetermined. CDR3 length: 13 amino acids. V lost 5 bases and J lost 1, with 8 bases in between. CDR1 is SGHVS, CDR2 FNYEAQ, per germline. In DNA form, the CDR3 reads TGTGCCAGCAGCCCAGAGGCGAACACTGAAGCTTTCTTT. Translation: CASSPEANTEAFF.

This clone showed up just a few times. This chain joins TRBV9 and TRBJ1-1; D remains unclear. The CDR3 extends over 13 amino acids. With 3 bases removed from V and 4 bases from J, the gap between germline ends came to 10 bases. CDR1 and CDR2 (germline): SGDLS, YYNGEE. The CDR3: CASSGYRSTEAFF. The CDR3 DNA follows: TGTGCCAGCAGCGGATACAGAAGCACTGAAGCTTTCTTT.

This clone was detected a few times. The V and J genes are TRBV10-3 and TRBJ2-5; 8 bases map to TRBD1. CDR1 is ENHRY and CDR2 is SYGVKD in the germline V gene. With V trimmed by 6 bases and J by 4 bases, 4 bases remained unmatched. CDR3 length equals 13 residues. The CDR3 DNA is TGTGCCATCAGAACAGGACAGGGAGAGACCCAGTACTTC. This sequence encodes CAIRTGQGETQYF.

A few counts support this clone. This rearrangement joins TRBV9 to TRBJ2-7; TRBD1 is a possible D gene (5 bases). Per the germline V gene, CDR1 is SGDLS and CDR2 is YYNGEE. The V gene lost 9 bases and the J gene lost 5 bases, with 27 bases spanning the gap. This CDR3 has 16 amino acids. CDR3 bases: TGTGCCAACGACCCAAATTCAGGGATGGCAAGCGACGAGCAGTACTTC. This sequence encodes CANDPNSGMASDEQYF.

The chain couples TRBV18 to TRBJ2-3, with 9 bases matching TRBD1. This CDR3 has 14 residues. Germline V gene sequence: CDR1 KGHSH, CDR2 LQKENI. The V gene end was trimmed by 5 bases and the J gene end by 3 bases; junction bases not matched to a gene: 3. The CDR3 sequence is CASSSDRGTDTQYF. CDR3 sequence (DNA): TGTGCCAGCTCATCGGACAGGGGAACAGATACGCAGTATTTT. The entire variable domain, with the rest obtained from reference TRBV18 and TRBJ2-3, is as follows: NAGVMQNPRHLVRRRGQEARLRCSPMKGHSHVYWYRQLPEEGLKFMVYLQKENIIDESGMPKERFSAEFPKEGPSILRIQQVVRGDSAAYFCASSSDRGTDTQYFGPGTRLTVL.

This clone was seen more than once but under ten times. The V gene is TRBV30, the J gene TRBJ2-3, with 8 positions matching TRBD1. The CDR3 runs to 15 residues. Germline CDR1 is GTSNPN and CDR2 is SVGIG (reference sequence). J lost 4 bases, V lost 3 bases, and 9 bases had no gene match. DNA for the CDR3: TGTGCCTGGAGCGCAGGGGGCGAAGGGGCAGATACGCAGTATTTT. Protein product: CAWSAGGEGADTQYF.

The V gene is TRBV7-3, the J gene TRBJ2-1; 7 bases are a match to TRBD2. Germline V CDR1 and CDR2: SGHTA, FQGTGA. The CDR3 extends over 14 amino acids. Trimming removed 4 bases from V and 6 bases from J; junction bases left unmatched: 6. The CDR3 sequence is CASSWAGEANEQFF. DNA of the CDR3: TGTGCCAGCAGCTGGGCGGGAGAAGCCAATGAGCAGTTCTTC.

The gene calls are TRBV5-6 and TRBJ2-1; 8 bases match TRBD2. The CDR3 length is 14 residues. V was clipped by 0 bases and J by 10 bases; unmatched bases: 6. CDR1 and CDR2 from the germline V gene are SGHDT and YYEEEE. The CDR3: CASSLALAGQEQFF. CDR3 DNA sequence: TGTGCCAGCAGCTTGGCCTTAGCGGGACAAGAGCAGTTCTTC.

This clone was seen only a few times. This chain uses TRBV4-3 with TRBJ2-1; D gene ambiguous. CDR1 and CDR2 from the germline V gene are LGHNA and YSLEER. The CDR3 is 13 residues long. V lost 2 bases and J lost 3, with 5 bases in between. CDR3: CASSQQNYNEQFF. CDR3 DNA: TGCGCCAGCAGCCAACAGAACTACAATGAGCAGTTCTTC.

The rearrangement links TRBV4-3 to TRBJ2-7; 10 positions agree with TRBD2. The CDR3 runs to 16 residues. The germline CDR1 and CDR2 sequences are LGHNA and YSLEER. After removal of 0 bases from V and 4 bases from J, the junction contained 6 bases not matched to a gene. Here the CDR3 DNA reads TGCGCCAGCAGCCAAGATTTAGTAGCGGGAGGTTACGAGCAGTACTTC. It translates to CASSQDLVAGGYEQYF.

In this sample, this clone turned up a few times. The rearrangement uses TRBV6-5 and TRBJ1-4; D unresolved. The V end lost 6 bases, the J end lost 1 base, and 6 bases lay between the germline ends. CDR3 length: 13 residues. CDR1 is MNHEY, CDR2 SVGAGI, per germline. CDR3 amino acids: CASSRGTNEKLFF. CDR3 coding DNA: TGTGCCAGCAGCCGGGGAACTAATGAAAAACTGTTTTTT.

This chain connects TRBV28 to TRBJ1-2; 12 bases are shared with TRBD1. The CDR3 runs 14 residues. Per germline, CDR1 MDHEN and CDR2 SYDVKM. V trimming: 5 bases; J trimming: 8 bases; junction bases outside the gene matches: 6. This CDR3 reads CASSGTGGSSGYTF. DNA for the CDR3: TGTGCCAGCAGTGGGACAGGGGGCTCGTCAGGCTACACCTTC.

In its sample, this clone was seen a few times. V usage is TRBV10-3 and J usage is TRBJ2-7; 9 nucleotides align to TRBD1. Germline CDR1 reads ENHRY; CDR2 reads SYGVKD. The CDR3 has 13 amino acids. Losses at the gene ends were 8 bases for V and 2 bases for J; bases not matched to a gene: 4. This CDR3 is CAIGDRVPYEQYF. CDR3 DNA sequence: TGTGCCATCGGGGACAGGGTTCCCTACGAGCAGTACTTC.

The chain is built from TRBV19 and TRBJ1-5; 9 bases map to TRBD1. The germline CDR1 and CDR2 sequences are LNHDA and SQIVND (reference sequence). The CDR3 totals 16 residues. V lost 2 bases and J lost 3; bases outside the gene matches: 5. For the CDR3, the DNA is TGTGCCAGTAGTATACTCCGGGACAGGGACAATCAGCCCCAGCATTTT. It translates to CASSILRDRDNQPQHF.

The chain recombines TRBV30 with TRBJ1-4; D may be TRBD1 (5 bases). Germline values: CDR1 GTSNPN, CDR2 SVGIG (reference sequence). This CDR3 has 14 amino acids. The V gene lost 5 bases and the J gene lost 8 bases, with 18 bases spanning the gap. CDR3 protein: CAWDKQESYEKLFF. CDR3 nucleotide sequence: TGTGCCTGGGACAAACAGGAATCGTACGAAAAACTGTTTTTT.

The CDR3: CAWSVPALREGGEQFF. CDR3 in DNA: TGTGCCTGGAGTGTACCAGCCCTGCGGGAGGGGGGTGAGCAGTTCTTC. The V gene is TRBV30, the J gene TRBJ2-1; 9 bases align to TRBD2. The CDR3 covers 16 residues. The germline CDR1 and CDR2 sequences are GTSNPN and SVGIG (reference sequence). J lost 9 bases, V lost 0 bases, and 12 bases had no gene match.

V is TRBV5-4 and J is TRBJ2-1, with 8 bases that match TRBD1. J was trimmed by 3 bases and V by 4 bases; bases with no gene match: 6. This CDR3 region has 15 residues. Germline-derived CDR1 and CDR2 are SGHNT and YYREEE (reference sequence). CDR3 region: CASSPGQVDYNEQFF. DNA for the CDR3: TGTGCCAGCAGCCCGGGACAGGTGGACTACAATGAGCAGTTCTTC.